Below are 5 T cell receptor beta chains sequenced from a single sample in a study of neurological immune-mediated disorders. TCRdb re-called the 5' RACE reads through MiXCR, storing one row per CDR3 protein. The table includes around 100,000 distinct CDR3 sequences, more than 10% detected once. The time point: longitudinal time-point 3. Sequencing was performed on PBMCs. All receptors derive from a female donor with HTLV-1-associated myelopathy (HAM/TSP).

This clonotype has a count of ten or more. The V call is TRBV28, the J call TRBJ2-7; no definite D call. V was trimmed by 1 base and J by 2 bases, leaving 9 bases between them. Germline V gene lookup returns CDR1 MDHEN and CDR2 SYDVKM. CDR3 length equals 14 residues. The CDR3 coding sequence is TGTGCCAGCAGTTTATTCGGGCTAACCTACGAGCAGTACTTC. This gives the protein CASSLFGLTYEQYF.

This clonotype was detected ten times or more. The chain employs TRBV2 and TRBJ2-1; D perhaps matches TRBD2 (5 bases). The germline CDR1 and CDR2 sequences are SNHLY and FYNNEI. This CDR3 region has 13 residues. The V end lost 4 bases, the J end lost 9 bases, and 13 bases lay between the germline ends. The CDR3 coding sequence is TGTGCCAGCAGTGGGAGACTGGGGAGTGAGCAGTTCTTC. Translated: CASSGRLGSEQFF.

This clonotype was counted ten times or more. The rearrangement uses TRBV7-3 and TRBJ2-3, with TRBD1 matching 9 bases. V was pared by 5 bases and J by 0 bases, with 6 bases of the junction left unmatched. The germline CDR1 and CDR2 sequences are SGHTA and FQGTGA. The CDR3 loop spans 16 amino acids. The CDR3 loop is CASSVQGAESTDTQYF. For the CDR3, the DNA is TGTGCCAGCAGCGTACAGGGGGCAGAAAGCACAGATACGCAGTATTTT.

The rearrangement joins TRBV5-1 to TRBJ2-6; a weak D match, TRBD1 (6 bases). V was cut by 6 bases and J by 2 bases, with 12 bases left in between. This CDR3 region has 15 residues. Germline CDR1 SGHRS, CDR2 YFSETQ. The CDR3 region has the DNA TGCGCCAGCATCGTACAGGGAACTGGGGCCAACGTCCTGACTTTC. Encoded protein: CASIVQGTGANVLTF.

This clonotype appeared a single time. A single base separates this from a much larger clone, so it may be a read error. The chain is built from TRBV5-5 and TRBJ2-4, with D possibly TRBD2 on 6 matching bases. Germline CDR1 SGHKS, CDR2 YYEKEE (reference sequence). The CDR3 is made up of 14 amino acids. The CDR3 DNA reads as TGTGCCATCAGCTCTGGGACCGCCGGAGGGATTCAGTACTTC. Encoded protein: CAISSGTAGGIQYF.